The rows below give T cell receptor beta chains drawn from one sample of a study of blood T cell repertoires in COVID-19. Only in-frame clones appear in the TCRdb table, and some are missing; sequencing was by immunoSEQ multiplex PCR. The sample has 50,000 to 60,000 clones, nearly 90% seen once. Material for sequencing was peripheral blood. Source of these receptors: a man in his sixties with acute or convalescent COVID-19. CDR3s leave out the opening cysteine and the closing phenylalanine or tryptophan.

>TRBV6-5|11|TRBJ1-1
ASRTGQARQAF
>TRBV5-4|11|TRBJ2-5
ASRGTGGETQY
>TRBV5-1|13|TRBJ2-3
ASSENLPSTDTQY
>TRBV6-5|12|TRBJ1-1
ASSYGAGDTEAF
>TRBV5-1|12|TRBJ2-7
ATGEGTGLGEQY
>TRBV6-4|10|TRBJ2-7
ASSRGSYEQY
>TRBV7-6|14|TRBJ2-7
ASSLGLGHGGYEQY
>TRBV7-9|13|TRBJ1-2
ASTRVGGASYGYT
>TRBV11-2|11|TRBJ1-2
ASSSTGGQGYT
>TRBV6-5|13|TRBJ2-3
ASKFSDISTDTQY
>TRBV5-1|12|TRBJ2-7
ASCPTGTCYEQY
>TRBV7-8|10|TRBJ2-3
ASSPGQDTQY
>TRBV5-1|12|TRBJ2-3
ASSLGKGTDTQY
>TRBV6-5|12|TRBJ2-2
ASNWQVNTGELF
>TRBV4-1|12|TRBJ1-1
ASSQQTGRFGAF
>TRBV9|13|TRBJ2-3
ASRRTGEVTDTQY
>TRBV29-1|11|TRBJ2-7
SAWDRNSYEQY
>TRBV4-2|13|TRBJ2-1
ASSQEVAGFNEQF
>TRBV18|13|TRBJ2-2
ASSPLAQNTGELF
>TRBV19|12|TRBJ1-2
ASNNRGTGHGYT
>TRBV7-2|12|TRBJ2-2
ASSKGANTGELF
>TRBV5-5|14|TRBJ2-3
ASTLEGTSGTDTQY
>TRBV27|11|TRBJ2-1
ASRDRSYNEQF
>TRBV13|13|TRBJ2-7
ASSLGIQGSYEQY
>TRBV4-1|13|TRBJ2-7
ASSQVLQVSYEQY
>TRBV5-4|13|TRBJ2-7
ASSLAGVPSYEQY
>TRBV7-2|15|TRBJ2-4
ASSLPLPTLAKNIQY
>TRBV24-1|16|TRBJ2-4
ATSAGTGADPLKNIQY
>TRBV5-1|12|TRBJ1-3
ASSLRGSGNTIY
>TRBV5-6|12|TRBJ2-7
ASSPATGIPEQY
>TRBV7-2|12|TRBJ2-3
ASSFQTAGGTQY
>TRBV10-2|13|TRBJ2-7
ASSPGTGNTYEQY
>TRBV6-5|13|TRBJ2-1
ASSQQRGLVNEQF
>TRBV6-6|13|TRBJ2-3
ASSLPTGRRDTQY
>TRBV27|14|TRBJ2-7
ASSRGLAGESYEQY
>TRBV27|14|TRBJ2-3
ASSFWATGEQDTQY
>TRBV19|10|TRBJ1-1
ASKTGGREAF
>TRBV5-1|11|TRBJ1-2
ASDQGAGYGYT
>TRBV19|13|TRBJ1-5
ASTESGQGYQPQH
>TRBV5-6|13|TRBJ2-2
ASSSRTGTTGELF
>TRBV2|16|TRBJ1-2
ASSEALPGQGTNYGYT
>TRBV9|11|TRBJ2-2
ASSVGETGELF
>TRBV18|12|TRBJ1-2
ASSEEGGDYGYT
>TRBV29-1|10|TRBJ1-2
STRQGTYGYT
>TRBV11-3|14|TRBJ2-3
ASSSGTSGEADTQY
>TRBV30|13|TRBJ2-2
AWSGGQPNTGELF
>TRBV9|12|TRBJ2-3
ASSLTSGRDTQY
>TRBV18|13|TRBJ2-5
ASSRDRDSQETQY
>TRBV6-2/TRBV6-3|13|TRBJ2-4
ASSTLGQGTHIQY
>TRBV5-1|13|TRBJ2-3
ASSTRQGSTDTQY
>TRBV24-1|14|TRBJ1-3
ATSANDSHSGNTIY
>TRBV7-9|12|TRBJ1-5
ASSLPGSNQPQH
>TRBV7-3|13|TRBJ2-7
ASTTTAVVTYEQY
>TRBV2|11|TRBJ1-3
ASSVAGGNTIY
>TRBV24-1|12|TRBJ2-3
ATATEGDTDTQY
>TRBV5-1|13|TRBJ1-3
ASSSEQGAGNTIY
>TRBV20-1|9|TRBJ1-1
SATDRERAF
>TRBV9|13|TRBJ2-5
ASSVGTVSQETQY
>TRBV4-2|11|TRBJ2-3
ASSQVLANTQY